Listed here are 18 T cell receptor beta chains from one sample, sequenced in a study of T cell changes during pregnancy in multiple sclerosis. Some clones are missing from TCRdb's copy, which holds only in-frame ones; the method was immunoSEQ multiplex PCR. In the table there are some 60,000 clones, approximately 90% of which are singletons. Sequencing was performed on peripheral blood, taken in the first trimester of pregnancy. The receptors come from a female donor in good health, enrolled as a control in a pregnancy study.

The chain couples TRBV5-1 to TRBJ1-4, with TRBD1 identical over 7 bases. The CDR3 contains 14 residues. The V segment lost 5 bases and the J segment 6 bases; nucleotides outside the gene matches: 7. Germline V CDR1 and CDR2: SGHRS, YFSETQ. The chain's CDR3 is CASSDDRADEKLFF. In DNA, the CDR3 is TGCGCCAGCAGTGATGACAGGGCGGATGAAAAACTGTTTTTT. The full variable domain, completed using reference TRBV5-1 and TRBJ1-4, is KAGVTQTPRYLIKTRGQQVTLSCSPISGHRSVSWYQQTPGQGLQFLFEYFSETQRNKGNFPGRFSGRQFSNSRSEMNVSTLELGDSALYLCASSDDRADEKLFFGSGTQLSVL.

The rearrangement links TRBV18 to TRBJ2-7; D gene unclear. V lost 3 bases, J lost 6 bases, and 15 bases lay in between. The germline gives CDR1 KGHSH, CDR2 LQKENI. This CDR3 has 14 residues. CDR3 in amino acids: CASSPPEPTGEQYF. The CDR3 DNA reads TGTGCCAGCTCACCCCCGGAGCCTACCGGCGAGCAGTACTTC.

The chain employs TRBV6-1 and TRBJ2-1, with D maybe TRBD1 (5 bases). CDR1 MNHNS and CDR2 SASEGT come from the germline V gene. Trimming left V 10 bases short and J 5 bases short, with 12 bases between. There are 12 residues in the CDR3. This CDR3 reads CATRQQNNEQFF. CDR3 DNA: TGTGCCACCAGACAGCAAAACAATGAGCAGTTCTTC.

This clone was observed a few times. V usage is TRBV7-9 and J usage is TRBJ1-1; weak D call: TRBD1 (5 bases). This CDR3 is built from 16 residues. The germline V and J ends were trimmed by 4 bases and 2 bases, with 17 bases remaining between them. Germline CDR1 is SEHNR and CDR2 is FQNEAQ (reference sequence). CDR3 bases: TGTGCCAGCAGCTCATTGCGGGGACGGCTCAACACTGAAGCTTTCTTT. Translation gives CASSSLRGRLNTEAFF.

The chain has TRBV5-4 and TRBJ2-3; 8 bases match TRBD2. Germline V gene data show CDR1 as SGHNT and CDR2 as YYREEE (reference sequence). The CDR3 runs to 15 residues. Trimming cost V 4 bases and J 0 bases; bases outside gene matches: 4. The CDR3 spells CASSPQRGSTDTQYF. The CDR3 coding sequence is TGTGCCAGCAGCCCTCAGCGGGGGAGCACAGATACGCAGTATTTT.

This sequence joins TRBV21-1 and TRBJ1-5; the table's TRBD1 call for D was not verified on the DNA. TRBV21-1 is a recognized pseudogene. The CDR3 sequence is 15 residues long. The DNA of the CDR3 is TGTGCCAGCAGCAAAGCGGGACAGCGGTATCAGCCCCAGCATTTT. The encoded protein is CASSKAGQRYQPQHF.

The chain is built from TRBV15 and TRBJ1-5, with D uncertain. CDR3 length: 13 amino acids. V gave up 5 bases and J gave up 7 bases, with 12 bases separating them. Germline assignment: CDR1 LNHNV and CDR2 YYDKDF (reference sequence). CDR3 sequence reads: CATSSDFQQPQHF. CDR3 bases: TGTGCCACCAGCTCGGACTTCCAACAGCCCCAGCATTTT. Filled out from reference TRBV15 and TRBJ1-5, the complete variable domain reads DAMVIQNPRYQVTQFGKPVTLSCSQTLNHNVMYWYQQKSSQAPKLLFHYYDKDFNNEADTPDNFQSRRPNTSFCFLDIRSPGLGDTAMYLCATSSDFQQPQHFGDGTRLSIL.

The CDR3 sequence is CAGRGFGANVLTF. The CDR3 bases are TGTGCCGGCCGCGGGTTTGGGGCCAACGTCCTGACTTTC. The V gene is TRBV6-1, the J gene TRBJ2-6; weak D call: TRBD2 (5 bases). Trimming pared 11 bases from V and 3 bases from J, leaving 11 bases between. Germline lookup yields CDR1 MNHNS and CDR2 SASEGT. The CDR3 length is 13 residues.

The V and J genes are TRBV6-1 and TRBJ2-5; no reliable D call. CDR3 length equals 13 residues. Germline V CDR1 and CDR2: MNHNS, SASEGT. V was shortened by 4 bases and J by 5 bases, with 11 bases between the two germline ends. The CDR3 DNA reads TGTGCCAGCAGTGGAAACATCTGGGAGACCCAGTACTTC. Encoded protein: CASSGNIWETQYF.

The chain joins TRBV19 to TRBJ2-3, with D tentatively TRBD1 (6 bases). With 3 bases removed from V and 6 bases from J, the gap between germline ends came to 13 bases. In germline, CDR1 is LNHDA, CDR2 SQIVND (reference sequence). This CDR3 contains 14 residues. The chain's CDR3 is CASSIRTVLDTQYF. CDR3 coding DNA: TGTGCCAGTAGTATTCGGACAGTCCTCGATACGCAGTATTTT.

CDR3: CASSPLPSGSNYEQYF. The CDR3 DNA sequence: TGTGCCAGCTCACCACTTCCTAGCGGGAGCAACTACGAGCAGTACTTC. The rearrangement uses TRBV18 and TRBJ2-7; 10 bases line up with TRBD2. Losses at the gene ends were 1 base for V and 3 bases for J; bases not matched to a gene: 6. Germline-derived CDR1 and CDR2 are KGHSH and LQKENI. The CDR3 extends over 16 amino acids.

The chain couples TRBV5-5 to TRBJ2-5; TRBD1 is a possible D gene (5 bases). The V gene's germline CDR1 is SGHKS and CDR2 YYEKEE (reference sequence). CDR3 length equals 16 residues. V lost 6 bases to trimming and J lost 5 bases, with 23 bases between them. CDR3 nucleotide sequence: TGTGCCAGCAATCTGACAGACGGCCCCTCCCATGAGACCCAGTACTTC. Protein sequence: CASNLTDGPSHETQYF. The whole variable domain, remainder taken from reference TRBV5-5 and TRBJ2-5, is DAGVTQSPTHLIKTRGQQVTLRCSPISGHKSVSWYQQVLGQGPQFIFQYYEKEERGRGNFPDRFSARQFPNYSSELNVNALLLGDSALYLCASNLTDGPSHETQYFGPGTRLLVL.

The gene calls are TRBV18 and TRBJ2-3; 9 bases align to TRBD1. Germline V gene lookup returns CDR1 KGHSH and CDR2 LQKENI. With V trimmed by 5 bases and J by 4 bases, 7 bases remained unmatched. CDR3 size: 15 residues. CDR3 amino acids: CASSRTGVRADTQYF. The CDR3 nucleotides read TGTGCCAGCTCAAGGACAGGGGTCCGGGCAGATACGCAGTATTTT.

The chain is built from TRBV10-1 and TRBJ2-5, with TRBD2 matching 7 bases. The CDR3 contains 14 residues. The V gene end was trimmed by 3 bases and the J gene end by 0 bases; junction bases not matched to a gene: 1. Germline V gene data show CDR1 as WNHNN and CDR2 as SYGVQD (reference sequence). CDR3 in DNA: TGCGCCAGCAGTGACCGGGGGGACCAAGAGACCCAGTACTTC. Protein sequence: CASSDRGDQETQYF.

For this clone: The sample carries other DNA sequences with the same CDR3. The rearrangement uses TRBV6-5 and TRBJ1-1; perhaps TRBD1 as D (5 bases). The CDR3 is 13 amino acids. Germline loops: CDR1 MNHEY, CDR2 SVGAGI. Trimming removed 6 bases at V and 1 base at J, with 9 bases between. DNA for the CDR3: TGTGCCAGCAGGCAGGGAAGGAACACTGAAGCTTTCTTT. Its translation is CASRQGRNTEAFF.

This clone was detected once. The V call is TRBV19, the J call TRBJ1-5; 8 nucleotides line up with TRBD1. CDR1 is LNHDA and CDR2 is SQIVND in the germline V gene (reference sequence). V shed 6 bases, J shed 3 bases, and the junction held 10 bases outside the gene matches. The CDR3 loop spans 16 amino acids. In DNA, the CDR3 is TGTGCCAGTAGCTCCTCTACAGGGGGTAACAATCAGCCCCAGCATTTT. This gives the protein CASSSSTGGNNQPQHF. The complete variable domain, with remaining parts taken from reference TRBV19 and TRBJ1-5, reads DGGITQSPKYLFRKEGQNVTLSCEQNLNHDAMYWYRQDPGQGLRLIYYSQIVNDFQKGDIAEGYSVSREKKESFPLTVTSAQKNPTAFYLCASSSSTGGNNQPQHFGDGTRLSIL.

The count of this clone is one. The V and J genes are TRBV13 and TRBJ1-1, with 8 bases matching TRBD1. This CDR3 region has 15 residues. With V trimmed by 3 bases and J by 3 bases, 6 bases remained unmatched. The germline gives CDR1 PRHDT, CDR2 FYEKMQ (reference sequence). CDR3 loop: CASSFIGQGDTEAFF. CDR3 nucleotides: TGTGCCAGCAGCTTCATTGGACAGGGTGACACTGAAGCTTTCTTT.

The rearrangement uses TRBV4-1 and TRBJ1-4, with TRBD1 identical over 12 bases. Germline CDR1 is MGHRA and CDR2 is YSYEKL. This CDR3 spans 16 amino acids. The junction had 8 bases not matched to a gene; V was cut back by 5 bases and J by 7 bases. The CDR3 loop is CASSWDRGREGEKLFF. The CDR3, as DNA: TGCGCCAGCAGCTGGGACAGGGGGCGAGAGGGTGAAAAACTGTTTTTT.